These 2 T cell receptor beta chains came from one sample sequenced in a study of T cell changes during pregnancy in multiple sclerosis. Libraries were prepared by immunoSEQ multiplex PCR; TCRdb keeps only in-frame clonotypes and omits some of them. The sample contains about 52,000 clones, over 80% of which appear only once. Sequencing used CD4+ T cells from peripheral blood mononuclear cells, obtained in the third trimester of pregnancy. The receptors shown here come from a female donor with multiple sclerosis, enrolled in a pregnancy study.

This chain uses TRBV7-2 with TRBJ2-7; possible D gene TRBD1, 5 bases. Germline values: CDR1 SGHTA, CDR2 FQGNSA. CDR3 length: 14 amino acids. The V gene lost 1 base and the J gene lost 0 bases, with 7 bases spanning the gap. CDR3 bases: TGTGCCAGCAGCTTAGAGCAGGGCTCCTACGAGCAGTACTTC. It translates to CASSLEQGSYEQYF.

The sample holds one count of this clone. The J gene is TRBJ1-2, the V gene TRBV9; tentative D call: TRBD1 (5 bases). V was clipped by 0 bases and J by 4 bases, with 10 bases between them. CDR3 length: 14 amino acids. CDR1 is SGDLS and CDR2 is YYNGEE in the germline V gene. CDR3 protein: CASSVESGGYGYTF. In nucleotides, the CDR3 is TGTGCCAGCAGCGTAGAATCGGGGGGCTATGGCTACACCTTC.